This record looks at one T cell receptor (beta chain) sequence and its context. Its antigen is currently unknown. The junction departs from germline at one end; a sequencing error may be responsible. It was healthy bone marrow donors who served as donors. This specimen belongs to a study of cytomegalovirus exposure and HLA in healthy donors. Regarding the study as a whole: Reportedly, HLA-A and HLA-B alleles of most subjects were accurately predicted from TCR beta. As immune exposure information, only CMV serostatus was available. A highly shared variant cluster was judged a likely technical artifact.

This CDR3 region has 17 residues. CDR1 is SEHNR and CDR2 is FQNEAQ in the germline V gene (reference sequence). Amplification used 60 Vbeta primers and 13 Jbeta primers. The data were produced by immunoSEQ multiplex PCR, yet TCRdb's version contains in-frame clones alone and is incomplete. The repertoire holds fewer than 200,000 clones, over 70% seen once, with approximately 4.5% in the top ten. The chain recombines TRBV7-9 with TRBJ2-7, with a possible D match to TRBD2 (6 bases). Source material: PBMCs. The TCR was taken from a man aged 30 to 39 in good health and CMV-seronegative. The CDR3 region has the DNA TGTTCCAGCAGCTTACCTCTATCACGTAGGGAGGCTTACGAGCAGTACTTC. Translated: CSSSLPLSRREAYEQYF.